Listed here are 22 T cell receptor beta chains from one sample, sequenced in a study of shared T cell receptors in the human thymus. The protocol was immunoSEQ multiplex PCR, while the TCRdb copy is restricted to in-frame clones and leaves out a portion. Altogether 600,000 to 900,000 clones are present, 70% to 90% being singletons, with the ten largest covering roughly 0.01%. These data also formed part of another study, on human thymus T cells.

The sequencing sample was made of thymocytes. Receptors were obtained from a girl less than two years old with a congenital heart defect.

The chain recombines TRBV28 with TRBJ1-2, with D unclear. The CDR3 is made up of 15 amino acids. V dropped 3 bases and J dropped 7 bases, with 18 bases sitting between them. From germline, CDR1 is MDHEN and CDR2 SYDVKM. CDR3 in DNA: TGTGCCAGCAGTTTGCATGCAGGTCCCTATTCTGGCTACACCTTC. As protein: CASSLHAGPYSGYTF.

V and J are TRBV5-1 and TRBJ1-1; TRBD1 is a possible D gene (6 bases). This CDR3 is 15 amino acids long. Germline V gives CDR1 SGHRS, CDR2 YFSETQ. V lost 0 bases and J lost 4, with 13 bases in between. The CDR3 DNA is TGCGCCAGCAGCTTGGGGCAGGGGACTATCACTGAAGCTTTCTTT. Translation: CASSLGQGTITEAFF.

The chain recombines TRBV27 with TRBJ1-6, with TRBD1 identical over 9 bases. Trimming at V came to 2 bases and at J to 7 bases, leaving 15 bases not matched to a gene. The germline V gene encodes CDR1 MNHEY and CDR2 SMNVEV (reference sequence). CDR3 size: 19 residues. CDR3 protein: CASSLSMEAWTGVNSPLHF. CDR3 sequence (DNA): TGTGCCAGCAGTTTAAGTATGGAAGCATGGACAGGGGTCAATTCACCCCTCCACTTT.

A single count supports this clone. In DNA form, the CDR3 reads TGTGCCAGCAGCTTCCGGGGGGCGGATGGCTACACCTTC. It is translated as CASSFRGADGYTF. J is TRBJ1-2 and V is TRBV5-6; weak D call: TRBD1 (6 bases). CDR1 and CDR2 from the germline V gene are SGHDT and YYEEEE. The CDR3 loop spans 13 amino acids. Trimming took off 2 bases at V and 6 bases at J, with 11 bases between the two ends.

This chain links TRBV5-1 with TRBJ2-7; the match to TRBD1 covers 9 bases. Germline V gene data show CDR1 as SGHRS and CDR2 as YFSETQ. CDR3 length equals 16 residues. Germline trimming cut 7 bases from V and 5 bases from J; bases unmatched to any gene: 16. CDR3 sequence (DNA): TGCGCCAGCTACCCGGTTCCGACAGGGGGGTTCCACGAGCAGTACTTC. Amino acids: CASYPVPTGGFHEQYF.

This sequence joins TRBV5-1 and TRBJ2-1; 7 bases match TRBD1. The CDR3 length is 12 residues. Germline CDR1 reads SGHRS; CDR2 reads YFSETQ. J gave up 9 bases and V 3 bases, and 3 bases lay outside the gene matches. The CDR3 sequence: CASSWTGGEQFF. In nucleotides, the CDR3 is TGCGCCAGCAGCTGGACAGGAGGTGAGCAGTTCTTC.

Points on this clone: An end of the junction does not agree with germline; a read error may underlie this. The rearrangement links TRBV30 to TRBJ1-6; D remains ambiguous. The CDR3 sequence is 18 residues long. Germline assignment: CDR1 GTSNPN and CDR2 SVGIG (reference sequence). The CDR3 coding sequence is TGTGCCTGTCACCTCGGGTCCGGCAATAGCTCCTATAATTCCCCCCTCCCCTTT. It yields the protein CACHLGSGNSSYNSPLPF.

Concerning this clone itself: A junction end diverges from the germline sequence, so it may reflect a read error. The chain joins TRBV7-7 to TRBJ1-1; D gene uncertain. Germline V lookup: CDR1 SSHAT, CDR2 FNYEAQ (reference sequence). The CDR3 extends over 15 amino acids. In DNA, the CDR3 is TGTGCTAGCAGCCCGAAATCCGGGAAGAACACTGAAGCTTTCTTT. Protein product: CASSPKSGKNTEAFF. Together with reference TRBV7-7 and TRBJ1-1, the CDR3 gives the full variable domain: GAGVSQSPRYKVTKRGQDVTLRCDPISSHATLYWYQQALGQGPEFLTYFNYEAQPDKSGLPSDRFSAERPEGSISTLTIQRTEQRDSAMYRCASSPKSGKNTEAFFGQGTRLTVV.

The chain recombines TRBV5-1 with TRBJ2-6; a possible D gene is TRBD2 (6 bases). Trimming took off 2 bases at V and 0 bases at J, with 15 bases between the two ends. The germline gives CDR1 SGHRS, CDR2 YFSETQ. CDR3 length: 18 residues. CDR3 sequence (DNA): TGCGCCAGCAGCTTCAGATGCGGGAACATCTCTGGGGCCAACGTCCTGACTTTC. This encodes CASSFRCGNISGANVLTF.

V and J are TRBV13 and TRBJ2-3, with TRBD2 identical over 12 bases. This CDR3 comprises 16 residues. Trimming cost V 5 bases and J 3 bases; bases outside gene matches: 6. Germline lookup yields CDR1 PRHDT and CDR2 FYEKMQ (reference sequence). The CDR3 DNA is TGTGCCAGCAGCATGCGACTAGCGGGGGCGACAGATACGCAGTATTTT. Its translation is CASSMRLAGATDTQYF.

DNA of the CDR3: TGTGCCAGCAGCTTGGGGGCAGGGGTCGTCGTGAACACTGAAGCTTTCTTT. This codes for CASSLGAGVVVNTEAFF. The chain carries TRBV11-2 and TRBJ1-1; D might be TRBD1 (6 bases). Per the germline V gene, CDR1 is SGHAT and CDR2 is FQNNGV. V lost 3 bases and J lost 0, with 17 bases in between. The CDR3 is 17 residues long. The full variable domain, its missing parts supplied by reference TRBV11-2 and TRBJ1-1, is EAGVAQSPRYKIIEKRQSVAFWCNPISGHATLYWYQQILGQGPKLLIQFQNNGVVDDSQLPKDRFSAERLKGVDSTLKIQPAKLEDSAVYLCASSLGAGVVVNTEAFFGQGTRLTVV.

V is TRBV7-2 and J is TRBJ1-5; D is perhaps TRBD1 (6 bases). Germline V gene lookup returns CDR1 SGHTA and CDR2 FQGNSA. Trimming removed 5 bases at V and 7 bases at J, with 21 bases between. The CDR3 loop spans 16 amino acids. As DNA, the CDR3 is TGTGCCAGCAGCCCAGAGGGGGTGAGCCCGGACCAGCCCCAGCATTTT. Amino acid sequence: CASSPEGVSPDQPQHF.

This chain joins TRBV5-1 and TRBJ1-2; D remains unclear. CDR1 is SGHRS, CDR2 YFSETQ, per germline. CDR3 length equals 14 residues. Trimming removed 4 bases from V and 8 bases from J, with 18 bases in between. The CDR3 bases are TGCGCCAGCAGCCCCCAAGGAGGGTCGGGCGGCTACACCTTC. It is translated as CASSPQGGSGGYTF.

This rearrangement joins TRBV4-2 to TRBJ2-5; D unresolved. The CDR3 is 14 amino acids. Trimming pared 1 base from V and 2 bases from J, leaving 8 bases between. CDR1 and CDR2 (germline): LGHNA, YNFKEQ. The CDR3, as DNA: TGTGCCAGCAGCCAAGGGGCTAATCAAGAGACCCAGTACTTC. It codes for CASSQGANQETQYF.

The rearrangement joins TRBV4-1 to TRBJ2-3; 11 bases align to TRBD2. This CDR3 spans 19 amino acids. Trimming removed 0 bases from V and 2 bases from J; junction bases left unmatched: 10. In germline, CDR1 is MGHRA, CDR2 YSYEKL. The CDR3 sequence: CASSQDLGLAGGFTDTQYF. The CDR3 DNA reads TGCGCCAGCAGCCAAGATCTAGGCCTAGCGGGGGGATTCACAGATACGCAGTATTTT.

In its sample, this clone was seen once. CDR3 in amino acids: CASSQAPLAEGLISNQPQHF. As DNA, the CDR3 is TGTGCCAGCAGCCAAGCGCCCCTGGCAGAGGGTTTAATCTCCAATCAGCCCCAGCATTTT. The chain employs TRBV14 and TRBJ1-5; D gene ambiguous. The germline V gene has CDR1 SGHDN and CDR2 FVKESK. The CDR3 spans 20 residues. V dropped 1 base and J dropped 3 bases, with 25 bases sitting between them.

In its sample, this clone was seen once. This chain connects TRBV7-9 to TRBJ2-5; D gene ambiguous. The CDR3 has 14 amino acids. V was pared by 3 bases and J by 5 bases, with 13 bases between. Germline lookup yields CDR1 SEHNR and CDR2 FQNEAQ (reference sequence). The CDR3 reads CASSFSAPGETQYF. The CDR3 DNA follows: TGTGCCAGCAGCTTTTCGGCCCCCGGGGAGACCCAGTACTTC. Full variable domain (missing parts from reference TRBV7-9 and TRBJ2-5): DTGVSQNPRHKITKRGQNVTFRCDPISEHNRLYWYRQTLGQGPEFLTYFQNEAQLEKSRLLSDRFSAERPKGSFSTLEIQRTEQGDSAMYLCASSFSAPGETQYFGPGTRLLVL.

This clone showed up just once. The gene calls are TRBV27 and TRBJ2-3, with TRBD1 matching over 10 bases. CDR3 length: 16 residues. After removal of 5 bases from V and 2 bases from J, the junction contained 7 bases not matched to a gene. Germline V lookup: CDR1 MNHEY, CDR2 SMNVEV (reference sequence). The CDR3 sequence is CASSIGQGVITDTQYF. CDR3 DNA sequence: TGTGCCAGCAGTATAGGACAGGGGGTGATCACAGATACGCAGTATTTT.

J is TRBJ2-7 and V is TRBV11-2; TRBD2 matches 13 bases. Germline V CDR1 and CDR2: SGHAT, FQNNGV. The CDR3 loop spans 20 amino acids. Losses at the gene ends were 0 bases for V and 3 bases for J; bases not matched to a gene: 14. This chain's CDR3 is CASSLELAGGKRLVVYEQYF. CDR3 DNA: TGTGCCAGCAGCTTAGAACTAGCGGGGGGGAAACGACTAGTAGTCTACGAGCAGTACTTC.

This rearrangement joins TRBV5-4 to TRBJ1-1; D is unresolved. CDR3 length equals 14 residues. The germline V and J ends were trimmed by 4 bases and 1 base, with 11 bases remaining between them. Germline loops: CDR1 SGHNT, CDR2 YYREEE (reference sequence). This CDR3 reads CASSLISWNTEAFF. CDR3 coding DNA: TGTGCCAGCAGCCTGATTAGCTGGAACACTGAAGCTTTCTTT.

This clone was detected a few times. The gene calls are TRBV11-2 and TRBJ1-2; 7 bases fit TRBD1. The germline V gene encodes CDR1 SGHAT and CDR2 FQNNGV. The junction had 6 bases not matched to a gene; V was cut back by 5 bases and J by 6 bases. This CDR3 has 13 amino acids. The CDR3 sequence: CASSTETGNGYTF. Here the CDR3 DNA reads TGTGCCAGCAGCACCGAGACAGGGAATGGCTACACCTTC. Combining the CDR3 with reference TRBV11-2 and TRBJ1-2 gives the whole variable domain EAGVAQSPRYKIIEKRQSVAFWCNPISGHATLYWYQQILGQGPKLLIQFQNNGVVDDSQLPKDRFSAERLKGVDSTLKIQPAKLEDSAVYLCASSTETGNGYTFGSGTRLTVV.

This chain uses TRBV29-1 with TRBJ1-2, with D possibly TRBD1 on 5 matching bases. V was shortened by 2 bases and J by 6 bases, with 10 bases between the two germline ends. This CDR3 contains 12 residues. Germline-derived CDR1 and CDR2 are SQVTM and ANQGSEA. The CDR3 DNA sequence: TGCAGCGTTGAATCCCAGGGCGATGGCTACACCTTC. It encodes CSVESQGDGYTF.